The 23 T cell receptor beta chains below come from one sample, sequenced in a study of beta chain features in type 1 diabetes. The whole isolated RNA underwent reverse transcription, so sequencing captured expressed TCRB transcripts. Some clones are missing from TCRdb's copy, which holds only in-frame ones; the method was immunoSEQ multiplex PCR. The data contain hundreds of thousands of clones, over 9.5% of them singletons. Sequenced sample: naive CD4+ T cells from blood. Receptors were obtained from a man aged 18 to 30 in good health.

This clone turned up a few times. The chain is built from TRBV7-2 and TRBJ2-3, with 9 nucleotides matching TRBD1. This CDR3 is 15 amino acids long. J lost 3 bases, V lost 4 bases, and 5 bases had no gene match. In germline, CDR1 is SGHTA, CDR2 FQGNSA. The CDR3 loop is CASSSGQGRTDTQYF. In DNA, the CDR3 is TGTGCCAGCAGCTCGGGACAGGGAAGGACAGATACGCAGTATTTT.

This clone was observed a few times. Here the CDR3 DNA reads TGTGCCACCAGCAGAGATCCGGGGCGCGGGGGCCCAGCCAAAAACATTCAGTACTTC. Protein: CATSRDPGRGGPAKNIQYF. The chain uses TRBV15 and TRBJ2-4, with a possible D match to TRBD2 (7 bases). This CDR3 contains 19 residues. V lost 0 bases to trimming and J lost 0 bases, with 18 bases between them. Per the germline V gene, CDR1 is LNHNV and CDR2 is YYDKDF (reference sequence).

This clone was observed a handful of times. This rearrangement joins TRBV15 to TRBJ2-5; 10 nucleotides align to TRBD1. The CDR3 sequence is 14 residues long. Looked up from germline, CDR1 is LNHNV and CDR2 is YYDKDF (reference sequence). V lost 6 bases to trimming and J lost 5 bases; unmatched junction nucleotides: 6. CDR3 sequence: CATSRDRGTETQYF. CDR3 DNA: TGTGCCACCAGTCGGGACAGGGGAACGGAGACCCAGTACTTC.

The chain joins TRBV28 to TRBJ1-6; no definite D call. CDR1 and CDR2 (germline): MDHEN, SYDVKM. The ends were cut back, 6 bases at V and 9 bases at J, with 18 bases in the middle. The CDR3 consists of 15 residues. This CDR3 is CASSSRPALGSPLHF. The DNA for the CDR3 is TGTGCCAGCAGCTCTAGGCCGGCCCTGGGTTCACCCCTCCACTTT.

In DNA, the CDR3 is TGTGCCTGGAGTCTTGGGACTTCGAACTACGAGCAGTACTTC. This encodes CAWSLGTSNYEQYF. J is TRBJ2-7 and V is TRBV30; a possible D gene is TRBD2 (6 bases). V lost 2 bases and J lost 3, with 14 bases in between. The CDR3 spans 14 residues. CDR1 and CDR2 (germline): GTSNPN, SVGIG (reference sequence).

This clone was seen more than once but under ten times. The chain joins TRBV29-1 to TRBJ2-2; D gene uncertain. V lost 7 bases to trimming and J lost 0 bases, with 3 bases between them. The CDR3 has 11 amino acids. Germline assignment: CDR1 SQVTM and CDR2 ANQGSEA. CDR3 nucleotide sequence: TGCAGCGCTGCGAACACCGGGGAGCTGTTTTTT. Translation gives CSAANTGELFF.

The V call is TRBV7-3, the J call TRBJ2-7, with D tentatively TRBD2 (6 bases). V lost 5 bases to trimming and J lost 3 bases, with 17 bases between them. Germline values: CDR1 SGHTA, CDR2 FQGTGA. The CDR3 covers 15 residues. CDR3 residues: CASSVRGGADYEQYF. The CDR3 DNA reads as TGTGCCAGCAGCGTAAGGGGCGGGGCAGACTACGAGCAGTACTTC. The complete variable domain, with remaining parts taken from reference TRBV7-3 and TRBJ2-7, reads GAGVSQTPSNKVTEKGKYVELRCDPISGHTALYWYRQSLGQGPEFLIYFQGTGAADDSGLPNDRFFAVRPEGSVSTLKIQRTERGDSAVYLCASSVRGGADYEQYFGPGTRLTVT.

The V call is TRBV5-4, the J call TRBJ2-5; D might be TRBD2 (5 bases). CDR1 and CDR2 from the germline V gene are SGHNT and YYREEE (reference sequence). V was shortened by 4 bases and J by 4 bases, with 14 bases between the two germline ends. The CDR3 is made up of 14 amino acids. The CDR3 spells CASSPLGEGETQYF. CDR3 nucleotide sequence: TGTGCCAGCAGCCCTCTAGGTGAGGGAGAGACCCAGTACTTC.

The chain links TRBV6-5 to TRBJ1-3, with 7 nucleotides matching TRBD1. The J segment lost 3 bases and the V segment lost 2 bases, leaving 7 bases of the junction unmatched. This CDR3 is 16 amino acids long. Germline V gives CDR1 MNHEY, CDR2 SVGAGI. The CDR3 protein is CASSYTTGTDGNTIYF. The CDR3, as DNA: TGTGCCAGCAGTTACACAACCGGGACAGATGGAAACACCATATATTTT.

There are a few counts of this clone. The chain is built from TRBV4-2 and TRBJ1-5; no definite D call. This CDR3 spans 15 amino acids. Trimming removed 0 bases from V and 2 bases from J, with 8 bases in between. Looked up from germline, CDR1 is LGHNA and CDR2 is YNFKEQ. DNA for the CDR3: TGTGCCAGCAGCCAAGATTCACACGGCAATCAGCCCCAGCATTTT. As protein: CASSQDSHGNQPQHF.

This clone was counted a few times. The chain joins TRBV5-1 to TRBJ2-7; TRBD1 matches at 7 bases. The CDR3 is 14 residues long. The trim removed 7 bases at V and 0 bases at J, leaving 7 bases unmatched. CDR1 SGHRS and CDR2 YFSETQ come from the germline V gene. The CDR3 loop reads CASYRDSLSYEQYF. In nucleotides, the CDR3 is TGCGCCAGCTACCGGGACAGTCTCTCCTACGAGCAGTACTTC.

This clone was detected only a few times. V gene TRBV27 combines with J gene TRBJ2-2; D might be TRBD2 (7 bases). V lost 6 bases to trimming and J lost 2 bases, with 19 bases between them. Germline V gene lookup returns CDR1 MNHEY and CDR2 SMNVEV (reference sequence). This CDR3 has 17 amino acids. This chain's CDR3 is CASRNRGATINTGELFF. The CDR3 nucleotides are TGTGCCAGCAGAAATCGGGGGGCCACTATCAACACCGGGGAGCTGTTTTTT.

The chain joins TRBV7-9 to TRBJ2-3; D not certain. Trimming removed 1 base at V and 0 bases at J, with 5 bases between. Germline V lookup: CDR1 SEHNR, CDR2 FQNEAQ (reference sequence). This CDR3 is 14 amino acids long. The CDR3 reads CASSLDSSTDTQYF. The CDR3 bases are TGTGCCAGCAGCTTAGACAGCAGCACAGATACGCAGTATTTT.

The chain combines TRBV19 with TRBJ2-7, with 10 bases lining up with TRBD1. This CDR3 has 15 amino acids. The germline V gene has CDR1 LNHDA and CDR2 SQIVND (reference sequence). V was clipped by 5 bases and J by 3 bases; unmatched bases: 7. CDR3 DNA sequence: TGTGCCAGTAGTCTGGGACAGGGGAGGATCTACGAGCAGTACTTC. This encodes CASSLGQGRIYEQYF.

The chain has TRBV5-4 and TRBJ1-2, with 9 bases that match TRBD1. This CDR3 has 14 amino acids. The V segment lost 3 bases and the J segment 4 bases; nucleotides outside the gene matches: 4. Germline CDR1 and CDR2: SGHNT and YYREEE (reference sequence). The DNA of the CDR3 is TGTGCCAGCAGCTCTGCGACAGGGGGCTATGGCTACACCTTC. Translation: CASSSATGGYGYTF.

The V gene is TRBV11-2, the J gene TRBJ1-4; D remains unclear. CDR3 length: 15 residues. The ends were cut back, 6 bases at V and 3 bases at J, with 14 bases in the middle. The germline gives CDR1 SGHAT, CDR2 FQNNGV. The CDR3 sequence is CASSHRHNPNEKLFF. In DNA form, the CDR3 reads TGTGCCAGCAGTCACCGACACAATCCTAATGAAAAACTGTTTTTT.

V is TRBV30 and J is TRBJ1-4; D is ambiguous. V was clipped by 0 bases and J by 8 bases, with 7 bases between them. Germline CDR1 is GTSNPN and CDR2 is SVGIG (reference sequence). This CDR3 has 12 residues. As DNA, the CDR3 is TGTGCCTGGAGTGTGACCGGGGAAAAACTGTTTTTT. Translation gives CAWSVTGEKLFF.

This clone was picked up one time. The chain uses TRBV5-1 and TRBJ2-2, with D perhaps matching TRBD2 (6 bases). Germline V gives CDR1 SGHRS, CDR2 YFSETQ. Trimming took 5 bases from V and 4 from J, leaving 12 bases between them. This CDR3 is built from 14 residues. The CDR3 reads CASSIVGGTGELFF. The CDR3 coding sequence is TGCGCCAGCAGTATTGTGGGGGGCACCGGGGAGCTGTTTTTT.

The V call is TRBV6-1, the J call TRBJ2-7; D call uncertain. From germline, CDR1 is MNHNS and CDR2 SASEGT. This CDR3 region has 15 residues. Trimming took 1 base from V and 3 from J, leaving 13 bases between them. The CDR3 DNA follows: TGTGCCAGCAGTGAAGGCGTAGCCGTAAACTACGAGCAGTACTTC. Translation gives CASSEGVAVNYEQYF.

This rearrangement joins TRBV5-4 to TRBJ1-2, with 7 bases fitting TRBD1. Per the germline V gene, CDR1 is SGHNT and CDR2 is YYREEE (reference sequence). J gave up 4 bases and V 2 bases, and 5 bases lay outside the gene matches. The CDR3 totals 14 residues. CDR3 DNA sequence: TGTGCCAGCAGCTTTCAGGACAGGTCCTATGGCTACACCTTC. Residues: CASSFQDRSYGYTF.

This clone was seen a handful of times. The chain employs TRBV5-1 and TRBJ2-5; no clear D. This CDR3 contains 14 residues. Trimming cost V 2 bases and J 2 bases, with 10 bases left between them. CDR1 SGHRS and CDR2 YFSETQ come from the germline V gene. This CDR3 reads CASSLFGAQETQYF. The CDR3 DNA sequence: TGCGCCAGCAGCTTATTCGGAGCACAAGAGACCCAGTACTTC.

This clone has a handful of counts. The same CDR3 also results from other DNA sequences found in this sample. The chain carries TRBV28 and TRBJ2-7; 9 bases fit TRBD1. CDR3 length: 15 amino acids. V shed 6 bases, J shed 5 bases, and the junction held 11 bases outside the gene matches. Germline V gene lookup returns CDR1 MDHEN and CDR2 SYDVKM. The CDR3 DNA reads TGTGCCAGCAGCTCCGCCGGGACAGGGTCCCACGAGCAGTACTTC. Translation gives CASSSAGTGSHEQYF.

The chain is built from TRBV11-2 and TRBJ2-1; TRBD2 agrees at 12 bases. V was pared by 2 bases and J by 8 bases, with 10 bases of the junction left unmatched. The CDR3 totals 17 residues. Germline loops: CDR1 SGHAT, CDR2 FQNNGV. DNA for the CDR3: TGTGCCAGCAGCTTATGGGGGGCTAGCGGGAGGGCGGATGAGCAGTTCTTC. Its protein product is CASSLWGASGRADEQFF.